This record looks at one T cell receptor beta chain sequence and its context. Its antigen is not identified. This CDR3 has 14 amino acids. Germline CDR1 is LNHDA and CDR2 is SQIVND (reference sequence). V gave up 6 bases and J gave up 4 bases, with 16 bases separating them. It was CD45RO-negative cells, positively selected for CCR7, that made up naive CD8 cells, with terminally differentiated effector memory CD45RA+ cells excluded. Donors were healthy HIV-negative adults without recently reported acute infections or vaccinations. Method: immunoSEQ multiplex PCR; TCRdb's copy keeps in-frame clones and lacks some. The data contain about 2.2 million clones, about 94% of them singletons. The data belong to a study of shared clonotypes between healthy human individuals. The study, taken as a whole, reports: Sharing of clonotypes among donors was expected to vary with sequencing depth.

The source of this sequence is a man in his late teens or twenties in good health. Some clones in this sample may be carry-over from other donors' samples. Sequenced sample: naive CD8+ T cells from PBMCs. The V call is TRBV19, the J call TRBJ2-7; TRBD2 might be the D (5 bases). The CDR3 region is CASRGSTRTYEQYF. The CDR3 DNA reads TGTGCCAGTAGGGGTAGCACCAGGACTTACGAGCAGTACTTC.